This T cell receptor beta chain comes out of a study of CD8+ T cells in alopecia areata. Treatment reported: oral pan-JAK inhibitor, 5-10 mg twice daily. Lesional scalp punch biopsies and peripheral blood were collected from alopecia areata patients. The CDR3 is made up of 12 amino acids. Germline-derived CDR1 and CDR2 are MGHRA and YSYEKL. The V end lost 4 bases, the J end lost 6 bases, and 8 bases lay between the germline ends. Extraction of RNA preceded its reverse transcription into cDNA, which served as the sequencing template. The table came from immunoSEQ multiplex PCR; TCRdb's copy has only in-frame clones and leaves some out. The top ten clones hold around a quarter of a sample with approximately 140,000 clones, roughly four fifths of them seen once.

This TCR was recovered from a human donor with alopecia areata. The source material was CD8+ T cells sorted from blood, sampled at week 4, from a patient treated with tofacitinib. The rearrangement links TRBV4-1 to TRBJ2-3; no reliable D call. The CDR3 spells CASSLDMDTQYF. The CDR3 DNA reads as TGCGCCAGCAGCCTTGATATGGATACGCAGTATTTT.